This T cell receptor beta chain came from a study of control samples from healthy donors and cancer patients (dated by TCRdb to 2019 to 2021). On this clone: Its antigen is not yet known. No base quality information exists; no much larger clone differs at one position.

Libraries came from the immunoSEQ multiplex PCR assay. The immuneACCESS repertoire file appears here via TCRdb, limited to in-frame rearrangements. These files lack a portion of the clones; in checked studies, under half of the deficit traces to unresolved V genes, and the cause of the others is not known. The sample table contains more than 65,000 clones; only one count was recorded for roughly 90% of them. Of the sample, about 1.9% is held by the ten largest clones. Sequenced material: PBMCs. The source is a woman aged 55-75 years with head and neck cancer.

The nucleotide sequence is given as TGTGCCAGCAGTACCGACAGGGGAACTACCGGGGAGCTGTTTTTT. Its translation reads: CASSTDRGTTGELFF. The rearranged chain carries TRBV6-5 and TRBJ2-2; 8 nucleotides in the junction match TRBD1. Measured from the cysteine to the phenylalanine, the CDR3 is 15 residues long. The entry retains the CDR3 DNA only, 45 bases that are in frame from base 1. As encoded in the germline V gene, CDR1 is MNHEY while CDR2 is SVGAGI. V is trimmed back by 5 bases and J by 5 bases, and the junction contains 7 bases that no gene match accounts for.